A selection of T cell receptor beta chains follows, all from one sample in a study of radiation and T cells in renal cell carcinoma. Some clones are missing from TCRdb's copy, which holds only in-frame ones; the method was immunoSEQ multiplex PCR. The data hold roughly 130,000 clones, with around 89% observed a single time. Sample: blood, taken from a patient whose treatment included radiotherapy and nephrectomy. The receptors come from a woman in her 70s with renal cell carcinoma. Each CDR3 is given with its conserved first and last residue. The D gene is left open where the match is weak. For some rows the clone size is stated as once, few or many, or as a class when expanded; others skip it.

clone_size: -
j_call: TRBJ2-1
v_call: TRBV5-6
d_call: -
cdr3_nt: TGTGCCAGCAGCTACAGAAATGAGCAGTTCTTC
cdr3_aa: CASSYRNEQFF

clone_size: -
j_call: TRBJ1-1
v_call: TRBV6-5
d_call: -
cdr3_nt: TGTGCCAGCAGTTACTCAAGAATAGGCAGGGCCACTGAAGCTTTCTTT
cdr3_aa: CASSYSRIGRATEAFF

clone_size: once
j_call: TRBJ1-2
v_call: TRBV30
d_call: -
cdr3_nt: TGTGCCTGGAGTGTATCCAGGCAGGGCTATGGCTACACCTTC
cdr3_aa: CAWSVSRQGYGYTF

clone_size: once
j_call: TRBJ2-3
v_call: TRBV11-3
d_call: -
cdr3_nt: TGTGCCAGCAGCTTAAAGTCCCGGCCCGTGGCAGATACGCAGTATTTT
cdr3_aa: CASSLKSRPVADTQYF

clone_size: -
j_call: TRBJ2-5
v_call: TRBV28
d_call: -
cdr3_nt: TGTGCCTCCTCGCCGCGGGCAGGGGAGATCGGGGAGACCCAGTACTTC
cdr3_aa: CASSPRAGEIGETQYF

clone_size: -
j_call: TRBJ2-3
v_call: TRBV19
d_call: -
cdr3_nt: TGTGCCAGTAGTATCGGGTTGGTGAACGCAGATACGCAGTATTTT
cdr3_aa: CASSIGLVNADTQYF

clone_size: -
j_call: TRBJ2-7
v_call: TRBV7-9
d_call: -
cdr3_nt: TGTGCCAGCAGCTTAGCGACGGGGACCTACGAGCAGTACTTC
cdr3_aa: CASSLATGTYEQYF

clone_size: -
j_call: TRBJ1-1
v_call: TRBV14
d_call: -
cdr3_nt: TGTGCCAGCAGCCAAGACCTGACCGCCTGGGGTGCTTTCTTT
cdr3_aa: CASSQDLTAWGAFF

clone_size: -
j_call: TRBJ1-2
v_call: TRBV5-1
d_call: TRBD1
cdr3_nt: TGCGCCAGCAGCTTGGAGGACAGGGTACATGGCTACACCTTC
cdr3_aa: CASSLEDRVHGYTF

clone_size: -
j_call: TRBJ1-1
v_call: TRBV20-1
d_call: -
cdr3_nt: TGCAGTGCAGGGGCGGGGGCTTTCTTT
cdr3_aa: CSAGAGAFF

clone_size: -
j_call: TRBJ2-6
v_call: TRBV6-1
d_call: -
cdr3_nt: TGTGCCAGCAGTGAGAGAAAGGAGGGGGCGTATGGGGCCAACGTCCTGACTTTC
cdr3_aa: CASSERKEGAYGANVLTF

clone_size: -
j_call: TRBJ1-5
v_call: TRBV5-5
d_call: -
cdr3_nt: TGTGCCAGCAGCTTGTCGGACAGACATAATAGCAATCAGCCCCAGCATTTT
cdr3_aa: CASSLSDRHNSNQPQHF

clone_size: -
j_call: TRBJ2-7
v_call: TRBV29-1
d_call: -
cdr3_nt: TGCAGCGTCTCGACGTTAGGGGCTAGCGAGCAGTACTTC
cdr3_aa: CSVSTLGASEQYF

clone_size: -
j_call: TRBJ1-1
v_call: TRBV5-5
d_call: -
cdr3_nt: TGTGCCAGCAGCTTGGTGCCAGGGAGGATGAACACTGAAGCTTTCTTT
cdr3_aa: CASSLVPGRMNTEAFF

clone_size: -
j_call: TRBJ2-3
v_call: TRBV6-1
d_call: TRBD2
cdr3_nt: TGTGCCAGCAGGACTAGCGGGGGGGCCACAGATACGCAGTATTTT
cdr3_aa: CASRTSGGATDTQYF

clone_size: many
j_call: TRBJ2-2
v_call: TRBV4-3
d_call: TRBD1
cdr3_nt: TGCGCCAGCAGCCAAGATCCAGGGGGCCGCACCGGGGAGCTGTTTTTT
cdr3_aa: CASSQDPGGRTGELFF

clone_size: -
j_call: TRBJ2-7
v_call: TRBV18
d_call: TRBD1
cdr3_nt: TGTGCCAGCTCACCCCTACCACCCGGACAGGGGGTTGCCTACGAGCAGTACTTC
cdr3_aa: CASSPLPPGQGVAYEQYF

clone_size: once
j_call: TRBJ2-7
v_call: TRBV5-1
d_call: TRBD1
cdr3_nt: TGCGCCAGCAGCACCTGGACAGGGGCATGGGAGCAGTACTTC
cdr3_aa: CASSTWTGAWEQYF

clone_size: -
j_call: TRBJ1-3
v_call: TRBV19
d_call: -
cdr3_nt: TGTGCCAGTAGTATGCATCGGGCCCACTCTGGAAACACCATATATTTT
cdr3_aa: CASSMHRAHSGNTIYF

clone_size: -
j_call: TRBJ2-1
v_call: TRBV4-1
d_call: -
cdr3_nt: TGCGCCAGCAGCCAAGAAGGGGCCCGAATGACCTCCTGGACCTACAATGAGCAGTTCTTC
cdr3_aa: CASSQEGARMTSWTYNEQFF

clone_size: -
j_call: TRBJ2-1
v_call: TRBV28
d_call: TRBD1
cdr3_nt: TGTGCCAGCAGTCCCCGACAGGGGGTGGACAATGAGCAGTTCTTC
cdr3_aa: CASSPRQGVDNEQFF

clone_size: -
j_call: TRBJ1-2
v_call: TRBV18
d_call: -
cdr3_nt: TGTGCCAGCTCACCACCGGGGACTGGCTACACCTTC
cdr3_aa: CASSPPGTGYTF

clone_size: -
j_call: TRBJ2-7
v_call: TRBV10-3
d_call: TRBD2
cdr3_nt: TGTGCCATCAGGCCTAGCGGGGGAAGGTACGAGCAGTACTTC
cdr3_aa: CAIRPSGGRYEQYF

clone_size: once
j_call: TRBJ1-1
v_call: TRBV30
d_call: -
cdr3_nt: TGTGCCTGGAGGGTACGAGGGGGGGGCCCTGAAGCTTTCTTT
cdr3_aa: CAWRVRGGGPEAFF

clone_size: -
j_call: TRBJ2-7
v_call: TRBV4-3
d_call: -
cdr3_nt: TGCGCCAGCAGCCAAGATGTACGGTACGAGCAGTACTTC
cdr3_aa: CASSQDVRYEQYF

clone_size: -
j_call: TRBJ1-6
v_call: TRBV25-1
d_call: -
cdr3_nt: TGTGCCAGCATGGGACCCGGAAATTCACCCCTCCACTTT
cdr3_aa: CASMGPGNSPLHF

clone_size: -
j_call: TRBJ2-4
v_call: TRBV28
d_call: TRBD1
cdr3_nt: TGTGCCAGCACCCCAAGGGTAGGGGGCTTGGCCAAAAACATTCAGTACTTC
cdr3_aa: CASTPRVGGLAKNIQYF

clone_size: -
j_call: TRBJ2-2
v_call: TRBV21-1
d_call: -
cdr3_nt: TGTGCCAGCAGCAAAGAGAGGATACCCGGGGAGCTGTTTTTT
cdr3_aa: CASSKERIPGELFF

clone_size: -
j_call: TRBJ1-5
v_call: TRBV7-2
d_call: -
cdr3_nt: TGTGCCAGCAGCTTAGGGACCCAGGGGCTGCAGCATTTT
cdr3_aa: CASSLGTQGLQHF

clone_size: -
j_call: TRBJ1-2
v_call: TRBV19
d_call: -
cdr3_nt: TGTGCCAGCATCCAGTGGGATGGCTACACCTTC
cdr3_aa: CASIQWDGYTF

clone_size: -
j_call: TRBJ2-7
v_call: TRBV11-3
d_call: -
cdr3_nt: TGTGCCAGCAGCCCCCAGAACTACGAGCAGTACTTC
cdr3_aa: CASSPQNYEQYF

clone_size: -
j_call: TRBJ2-7
v_call: TRBV5-1
d_call: -
cdr3_nt: TGCGCCAGCAGCTTGAAGGCAAACGAGCAGTACTTC
cdr3_aa: CASSLKANEQYF

clone_size: -
j_call: TRBJ1-1
v_call: TRBV11-2
d_call: -
cdr3_nt: TGTGCCAGCAGCCCACGGACGGGCTGGGGCACTGAAGCTTTCTTT
cdr3_aa: CASSPRTGWGTEAFF

clone_size: -
j_call: TRBJ2-4
v_call: TRBV6-5
d_call: -
cdr3_nt: TGTGCCAGCAGCCCGACTACGGTTATCATGAACATTCAGTACTTC
cdr3_aa: CASSPTTVIMNIQYF

clone_size: -
j_call: TRBJ2-5
v_call: TRBV5-1
d_call: -
cdr3_nt: TGCGCCAGCAGCTTGGCGAGGGGCGGAGAGACCCAGTACTTC
cdr3_aa: CASSLARGGETQYF

clone_size: few
j_call: TRBJ2-5
v_call: TRBV6-1
d_call: -
cdr3_nt: TGTGCCAGCAGTGCTCGGAGGCAAGAGACCCAGTACTTC
cdr3_aa: CASSARRQETQYF

clone_size: -
j_call: TRBJ2-1
v_call: TRBV6-6
d_call: TRBD2
cdr3_nt: TGTGCCATCACTCTAGGACTAGCGGGGGGTGGAGAGCAGTTCTTC
cdr3_aa: CAITLGLAGGGEQFF

clone_size: -
j_call: TRBJ1-2
v_call: TRBV6-4
d_call: -
cdr3_nt: TGTGCCAGCAGTGTCGACAGTTCCTCCTATGGCTACACCTTC
cdr3_aa: CASSVDSSSYGYTF

clone_size: -
j_call: TRBJ1-5
v_call: TRBV9
d_call: -
cdr3_nt: TGTGCCAGCAGCCCCACTCTTTCATCACCCCAGCATTTT
cdr3_aa: CASSPTLSSPQHF

clone_size: -
j_call: TRBJ1-2
v_call: TRBV5-1
d_call: -
cdr3_nt: TGCGCCAGCAGCTACCCAAACGGTGGCTACACCTTC
cdr3_aa: CASSYPNGGYTF

clone_size: -
j_call: TRBJ2-5
v_call: TRBV21-1
d_call: -
cdr3_nt: TGTGCCAGCAGCAAAAGTAGCGGGGGGTCCCGGGAGACCCAGTACTTC
cdr3_aa: CASSKSSGGSRETQYF

clone_size: -
j_call: TRBJ1-5
v_call: TRBV28
d_call: -
cdr3_nt: TGTGCCAGCAGTTTTAACAGGGTTAGCAATCAGCCCCAGCATTTT
cdr3_aa: CASSFNRVSNQPQHF

clone_size: -
j_call: TRBJ2-1
v_call: TRBV30
d_call: TRBD2
cdr3_nt: TGTGCCTGGAGGACTAGCGGGGATGTTGGTGAGCAGTTCTTC
cdr3_aa: CAWRTSGDVGEQFF

clone_size: once
j_call: TRBJ2-1
v_call: TRBV9
d_call: TRBD2
cdr3_nt: TGTGCCAGCAGCGTAGAGTTTAGCGGGGGTGGCAATGAGCAGTTCTTC
cdr3_aa: CASSVEFSGGGNEQFF

clone_size: -
j_call: TRBJ1-1
v_call: TRBV5-5
d_call: -
cdr3_nt: TGTGCCAGCAGCTTTCCGGGACAGAACACTGAAGCTTTCTTT
cdr3_aa: CASSFPGQNTEAFF

clone_size: -
j_call: TRBJ1-1
v_call: TRBV5-4
d_call: -
cdr3_nt: TGTGCCAGCGGCCCCGGGGGGAACACTGAAGCTTTCTTT
cdr3_aa: CASGPGGNTEAFF

clone_size: -
j_call: TRBJ2-7
v_call: TRBV2
d_call: TRBD1
cdr3_nt: TGTGCCAGCAGACAGACAGGGGGAAGCTACGAGCAGTACTTC
cdr3_aa: CASRQTGGSYEQYF

clone_size: -
j_call: TRBJ1-1
v_call: TRBV19
d_call: -
cdr3_nt: TGTGCCAGTAGTCAGACAGTGAGGAACACTGAAGCTTTCTTT
cdr3_aa: CASSQTVRNTEAFF

clone_size: -
j_call: TRBJ2-3
v_call: TRBV27
d_call: -
cdr3_nt: TGTGCCAGCAGTCCCCGACAGGTACTTTACACAGATACGCAGTATTTT
cdr3_aa: CASSPRQVLYTDTQYF

clone_size: once
j_call: TRBJ2-1
v_call: TRBV29-1
d_call: TRBD1
cdr3_nt: TGCAGCGTGGACTTGACAGGGTCGAGGAATGAGCAGTTCTTC
cdr3_aa: CSVDLTGSRNEQFF

clone_size: -
j_call: TRBJ2-5
v_call: TRBV6-6
d_call: TRBD2
cdr3_nt: TGTGCCAGCAGTATAGCGGGGGGAGAGACCCAGTACTTC
cdr3_aa: CASSIAGGETQYF

clone_size: -
j_call: TRBJ2-5
v_call: TRBV6-1
d_call: -
cdr3_nt: TGTGCCAGCAGTGAACCAGGGTTGGGCGAGACCCAGTACTTC
cdr3_aa: CASSEPGLGETQYF

clone_size: -
j_call: TRBJ1-5
v_call: TRBV30
d_call: -
cdr3_nt: TGTGCCTGGAACAGGGAAGTAAACCAGCCCCAGCATTTT
cdr3_aa: CAWNREVNQPQHF

clone_size: -
j_call: TRBJ2-1
v_call: TRBV6-6
d_call: TRBD1
cdr3_nt: TGTGCCAGCAGACAAATTCGGGACAGGGACAATGAGCAGTTCTTC
cdr3_aa: CASRQIRDRDNEQFF

clone_size: -
j_call: TRBJ1-2
v_call: TRBV28
d_call: -
cdr3_nt: TGTGCCAGCAGCCTTCCAAGTGGCTACACCTTC
cdr3_aa: CASSLPSGYTF

clone_size: -
j_call: TRBJ2-5
v_call: TRBV5-1
d_call: TRBD1
cdr3_nt: TGCGCCAGCAGCATATGGACAGGGGAGACCCAGTACTTC
cdr3_aa: CASSIWTGETQYF

clone_size: -
j_call: TRBJ2-2
v_call: TRBV5-1
d_call: TRBD2
cdr3_nt: TGCGCCAGCAGCAGCGGGATTACGAACACCGGGGAGCTGTTTTTT
cdr3_aa: CASSSGITNTGELFF

clone_size: -
j_call: TRBJ2-3
v_call: TRBV7-2
d_call: -
cdr3_nt: TGTGCCAGCAGCTTATATTCAGGTACAGATACGCAGTATTTT
cdr3_aa: CASSLYSGTDTQYF

clone_size: -
j_call: TRBJ1-1
v_call: TRBV7-9
d_call: TRBD1
cdr3_nt: TGTGCCAGCAGCTTGACAGGGGGCTTCACTGAAGCTTTCTTT
cdr3_aa: CASSLTGGFTEAFF